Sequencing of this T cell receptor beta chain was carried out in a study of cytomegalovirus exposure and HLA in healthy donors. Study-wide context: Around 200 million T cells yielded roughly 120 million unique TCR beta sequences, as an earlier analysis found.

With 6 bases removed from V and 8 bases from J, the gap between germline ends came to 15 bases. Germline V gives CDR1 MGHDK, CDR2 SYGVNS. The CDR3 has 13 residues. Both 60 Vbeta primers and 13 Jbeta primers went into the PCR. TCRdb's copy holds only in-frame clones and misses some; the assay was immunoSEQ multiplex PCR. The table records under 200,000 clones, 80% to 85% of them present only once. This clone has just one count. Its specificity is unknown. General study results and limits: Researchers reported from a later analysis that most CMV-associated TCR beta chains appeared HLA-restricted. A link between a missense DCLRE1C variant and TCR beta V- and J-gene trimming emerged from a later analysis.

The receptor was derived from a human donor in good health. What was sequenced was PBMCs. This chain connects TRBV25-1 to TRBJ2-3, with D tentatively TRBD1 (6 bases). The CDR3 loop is CASSVAGAVTQYF. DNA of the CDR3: TGTGCCAGCAGCGTAGCAGGGGCAGTTACGCAGTATTTT.